This is a list of T cell receptor beta chains from one sample in a study of blood T cell repertoires in COVID-19. The table came from immunoSEQ multiplex PCR; TCRdb's copy has only in-frame clones and leaves some out. This sample carries 200,000 to 300,000 clones, roughly 86% of them seen once, and the ten largest clones take about 0.64%. Sequenced sample: peripheral blood. Receptors originate from a human donor in a cohort sampled during active COVID-19. Both conserved end residues are part of each CDR3. D genes are given only for firm matches. Rows give clone size only sometimes, using once, few, many, or a class for an expanded clone.

j_call clone_size v_call d_call cdr3_nt cdr3_aa
TRBJ2-7 . TRBV18 TRBD1 TGTGCCAGCTCACCACCTGTGGGACAGGGTGCCTACGAGCAGTACTTC CASSPPVGQGAYEQYF
TRBJ2-6 . TRBV7-2 . TGTGCCAGCAGCTTAAGGAGGACAGTCTCCCTCTCTGGGGCCAACGTCCTGACTTTC CASSLRRTVSLSGANVLTF
TRBJ2-7 . TRBV7-3 . TGTGCCAGCAGTTATCACAGCGGCGAGCAGTACTTC CASSYHSGEQYF
TRBJ2-7 . TRBV21-1 . TGTGCCAGCAGCAACACCACGGACAGTCTCGGCCCCCGCGAGCAGTACTTC CASSNTTDSLGPREQYF
TRBJ2-3 few TRBV27 . TGTGCCAGCAGTTTATTTCACTTGGAGGGATCAGATACGCAGTATTTT CASSLFHLEGSDTQYF
TRBJ1-2 . TRBV7-2 . TGTGCCAGCAGCTTAGGTCAGGGGATCTATGGCTACACCTTC CASSLGQGIYGYTF
TRBJ1-2 . TRBV19 TRBD1 TGTGCCAGTAGTACCGGGACAGGGGAATACTATGGCTACACCTTC CASSTGTGEYYGYTF
TRBJ1-5 few TRBV19 TRBD1 TGTGCCAGTAGTTTCGTCCACAGGGGGCTGGAAAATCAGCCCCAGCATTTT CASSFVHRGLENQPQHF
TRBJ2-5 . TRBV27 . TGTGCCAGCAGTTTATCGATTGGAGGGCTGGGGGAGACCCAGTACTTC CASSLSIGGLGETQYF
TRBJ1-5 . TRBV7-8 . TGTGCCAGCAGCTCTGGGGGGGGTTATCAGCCCCAGCATTTT CASSSGGGYQPQHF
TRBJ2-1 . TRBV11-3 . TGTGCCAGCAGCTTAGGGGGGCTGCCACGGGAGCAGTTCTTC CASSLGGLPREQFF
TRBJ1-2 once TRBV9 . TGTGCCAGCAGCGTAGATCCAGGCCGTAACTATGGCTACACCTTC CASSVDPGRNYGYTF
TRBJ2-7 . TRBV5-5 TRBD1 TGTGCCAGCAGCTTGGTCCCGGGACAGGTCTACGAGCAGTACTTC CASSLVPGQVYEQYF
TRBJ2-1 . TRBV9 TRBD2 TGTGCCAGCAGCGTAGCTAAAAGCGGGGGGAGGTATGAGCAGTTCTTC CASSVAKSGGRYEQFF
TRBJ1-1 . TRBV30 . TGTGCCTTCTCAAGAAGGGGGAGAGACACTGAAGCTTTCTTT CAFSRRGRDTEAFF
TRBJ1-1 . TRBV3-1/TRBV3-2 . TGTGCCAGCAGCCTGCTGGGGGGGACTGAAGCTTTCTTT CASSLLGGTEAFF
TRBJ1-2 . TRBV4-3 . TGCGCCAGCAGCTGGAGCACAGGCTTCTCGTCACAATATGGCTACACCTTC CASSWSTGFSSQYGYTF
TRBJ1-3 . TRBV7-9 TRBD1 TGTGCCAGCAGCTTAGCATGGGGGGGACAGGGAGTTGGAAACACCATATATTTT CASSLAWGGQGVGNTIYF
TRBJ1-5 . TRBV7-2 . TGTGCCAGCAGCTTATGGCCCGACACCGATCAGCCCCAGCATTTT CASSLWPDTDQPQHF
TRBJ2-2 . TRBV19 . TGTGCCAGTAGGTCATCCTCCAGCACCGGGGAGCTGTTTTTT CASRSSSSTGELFF
TRBJ1-2 . TRBV3-1/TRBV3-2 . TGTGCCAGCAGCCAAGCCCGGGAGGACTATGGCTACACCTTC CASSQAREDYGYTF
TRBJ2-7 . TRBV27 TRBD2 TGTGCCAGCAGTTCTTCTAGCGGGAGTACTTACGAGCAGTACTTC CASSSSSGSTYEQYF
TRBJ2-7 . TRBV18 TRBD2 TGTGCCAGCTCTACTAGCGGGGACTTTTACGAGCAGTACTTC CASSTSGDFYEQYF
TRBJ2-2 . TRBV27 TRBD2 TGTGCCAGCAGTTTGACTAGCGGGATAACCGGGGAGCTGTTTTTT CASSLTSGITGELFF
TRBJ2-5 . TRBV15 . TGTGCCACCAGCAGAGAGTCAGCAGGGGCAGAGACCCAGTACTTC CATSRESAGAETQYF
TRBJ2-5 . TRBV18 TRBD2 TGTGCCAGCTCATCGGTCGGGGGGGACCCCCAAGAGACCCAGTACTTC CASSSVGGDPQETQYF
TRBJ2-3 . TRBV6-2/TRBV6-3 TRBD2 TGTGCCAGCAGTTACTCAGTTAGCGGGGGGTACACAGATACGCAGTATTTT CASSYSVSGGYTDTQYF
TRBJ1-2 . TRBV12-3/TRBV12-4 TRBD1 TGTGCCAGCAGTTTAGAACAGGGGGCTCGTTACACCTTC CASSLEQGARYTF
TRBJ2-7 . TRBV4-3 . TGCGCCAGCAGCCAAGATACAGCCGCCTACGAGCAGTACTTC CASSQDTAAYEQYF
TRBJ1-3 . TRBV5-1 . TGCGCCAGCAGCTTGGAAGGGGCTCAAAGCTCTGGAAACACCATATATTTT CASSLEGAQSSGNTIYF
TRBJ2-4 . TRBV21-1 . TGTGCCAGCCGGACGGGACTAGCGGGAGGTGGGGTCACAGCCAAAAACATTCAGTACTTC CASRTGLAGGGVTAKNIQYF
TRBJ2-7 . TRBV28 TRBD1 TGTGCCAGCAGTCTGGGACAGGGGAAGCACGAGCAGTACTTC CASSLGQGKHEQYF
TRBJ2-5 . TRBV24-1 TRBD1 TGTGCCACCAGTGTCACAGGGGTCGAGACCCAGTACTTC CATSVTGVETQYF
TRBJ2-7 . TRBV30 . TGTGCCTGGAACGCTGGCTCCTACTACTACGAGCAGTACTTC CAWNAGSYYYEQYF
TRBJ1-2 . TRBV27 . TGTGCCAGCAGTCCAGGGTACTCGGACTATGGCTACACCTTC CASSPGYSDYGYTF
TRBJ1-5 . TRBV5-6 . TGTGCCAGCAGCCGATTGGGGCAGGGCCCCTATAGCAATCAGCCCCAGCATTTT CASSRLGQGPYSNQPQHF
TRBJ1-6 . TRBV6-1 . TGTGCCAGCAGTGAAGGAAGCGGTACGGAGGCCCTCCACTTT CASSEGSGTEALHF
TRBJ1-1 . TRBV7-6 TRBD1 TGTGCCAGCAGCCCGCCGGACAGGGGGATTGGGAACACTGAAGCTTTCTTT CASSPPDRGIGNTEAFF
TRBJ1-1 . TRBV6-5 . TGTGCCAGCAGTTACTCGGAGGGGCGCACTGAAGCTTTCTTT CASSYSEGRTEAFF
TRBJ1-1 once TRBV18 TRBD1 TGTGCCAGCTCACCACGACAGGGTAGGAACACTGAAGCTTTCTTT CASSPRQGRNTEAFF
TRBJ2-7 . TRBV5-4 TRBD2 TGTGCCAGCAGCTTGGCGACTAGCGGAGGCTACGAGCAGTACTTC CASSLATSGGYEQYF